Described below is a single T cell receptor beta chain sequence and its context. The source of the sample is a study of metastatic and nonmetastatic thyroid tumors. The CDR3 is made up of 15 amino acids. The germline V gene has CDR1 LGHDT and CDR2 YNNKEL (reference sequence). Unmatched junction bases numbered 10, after V lost 4 bases and J lost 10 bases. TCRdb re-processed the PCR reads through MiXCR. The table shows over 20,000 clones, with over 30% occurring only once. Every patient was untreated before thyroid surgery. This receptor was obtained from a female donor with papillary thyroid cancer or a benign thyroid nodule (not recorded which). Some clones in this sample may be carry-over from other donors' samples. The chain carries TRBV3-1 and TRBJ2-1, with 10 bases identical to TRBD2. Sequenced material: blood. The CDR3 loop is CASSRELAGSREQFF. The CDR3 region has the DNA TGTGCCAGCAGCCGGGAACTAGCGGGAAGCAGGGAGCAGTTCTTC.